A single sample is the source of the 17 T cell receptor beta chains below, sequenced in a study of tumor-infiltrating lymphocytes in primary liver carcinoma. Starting material of about 450 ng total RNA yielded TCR beta cDNA via a constant-region primer. It was through three nested multiplex PCR rounds of slightly modified ARM-PCR that TCR beta libraries arose. Rounds one and two of PCR, each of around 9 cycles, were primed with TRBV1-TRBV30 forward primers and a C-beta reverse primer. In TCRdb, the multiplex PCR reads were re-called with MiXCR into one record per CDR3 protein. The sample records 200,000 or so distinct CDR3 sequences, about two thirds being singletons. Germline DNA was also extracted, with blood RNA taken from unsorted whole blood. Sequenced sample: peripheral blood. The receptors were sampled from a woman aged 60-75 years with primary liver carcinoma and hepatitis B virus infection.

About this clonotype itself: The CDR3 ends on some other residue instead of the conserved phenylalanine or tryptophan, so this is likely a read error. J is TRBJ2-5 and V is TRBV19; 11 bases align to TRBD1. The germline gives CDR1 LNHDA, CDR2 SQIVND (reference sequence). The CDR3 totals 13 residues. J lost 4 bases, V lost 5 bases, and 0 bases had no gene match. CDR3: CASSGTGGETQYS. The CDR3 nucleotides read TGTGCCAGTAGTGGGACAGGGGGAGAGACCCAGTACTCC.

Concerning this clonotype: Compared with germline, one end of the junction differs, possibly owing to a read error. The CDR3 sequence: CASIQEGLGNELFF. The CDR3 DNA is TGCGCCAGCATCCAAGAGGGGTTGGGCAATGAGCTGTTCTTC. V and J are TRBV4-1 and TRBJ2-1, with D perhaps being TRBD1 or TRBD2 (5 bases each). Looked up from germline, CDR1 is MGHRA and CDR2 is YSYEKL. The CDR3 covers 14 residues.

This clonotype was picked up many times. V is TRBV4-1 and J is TRBJ2-7, with D uncertain. Germline values: CDR1 MGHRA, CDR2 YSYEKL. This CDR3 spans 13 amino acids. V was clipped by 0 bases and J by 9 bases, with 12 bases between them. The CDR3 loop reads CASSQEGRSGQYF. In DNA, the CDR3 is TGCGCCAGCAGCCAAGAGGGCCGCTCAGGGCAGTACTTC.

This clonotype was seen only a few times. The chain joins TRBV12-3 or TRBV12-4 to TRBJ2-2; TRBD2 aligns across 10 bases. Trimming cost V 7 bases and J 0 bases; bases outside gene matches: 11. The CDR3 consists of 18 residues. The CDR3 DNA is TGTGCCAGCACCGGGGGGCCTGGACTAGCGGCGAACACCGGGGAGCTGTTTTTT. Encoded protein: CASTGGPGLAANTGELFF.

This rearrangement joins TRBV5-1 to TRBJ2-7, with D unresolved. V lost 6 bases to trimming and J lost 0 bases, with 10 bases between them. Germline CDR1 SGHRS, CDR2 YFSETQ. The CDR3 totals 13 residues. The CDR3 sequence: CASNSGFSYEQYF. The CDR3, as DNA: TGCGCCAGCAACTCTGGGTTCTCCTACGAGCAGTACTTC.

The chain combines TRBV11-3 with TRBJ1-1; no clear D gene. The CDR3 has 15 residues. Between the trimmed V and J ends, which lost 6 bases and 4 bases, there was a span of 18 bases. Looked up from germline, CDR1 is SGHNT and CDR2 is YENEEA. The CDR3 DNA reads as TGTGCCAGCAGTTTGCCGGGAGGCTTGAGCACTGAAGCTTTCTTT. Residues: CASSLPGGLSTEAFF.

A note on this clonotype: A read error may explain this, as a much larger clone is one base away. The CDR3 loop reads CATSSGPSGSGEQFF. The CDR3 nucleotides are TGTGCCACCAGCTCAGGTCCTAGCGGGAGTGGTGAGCAGTTCTTC. The rearrangement uses TRBV5-6 and TRBJ2-1; TRBD2 aligns across 10 bases. This CDR3 is 15 amino acids long. The germline gives CDR1 SGHDT, CDR2 YYEEEE.

A remark on this clonotype: A read error may explain this, as a much larger clone is one base away. The chain employs TRBV14 and TRBJ2-3; D unclear. Germline CDR1 reads SGHDN; CDR2 reads FVKESK. Trimming left V 10 bases short and J 7 bases short, with 18 bases between. The CDR3 spans 13 residues. The CDR3 coding sequence is TGTGCCAACACCCACGGCAGCTCGTATACGCAGTATTTT. This gives the protein CANTHGSSYTQYF.

The chain links TRBV7-9 to TRBJ2-2, with 15 bases lining up with TRBD2. CDR1 is SEHNR, CDR2 FQNEAQ, per germline (reference sequence). V gave up 6 bases and J gave up 10 bases; unmatched junction bases: 6. CDR3 length: 15 amino acids. The CDR3: CASRGLAGGAEELFF. The CDR3 DNA reads as TGTGCCAGCAGGGGACTAGCGGGAGGTGCAGAGGAGCTGTTTTTT.

The chain links TRBV4-2 to TRBJ1-1, with 7 positions matching TRBD1. The CDR3 is made up of 13 amino acids. With 7 bases clipped from V and 4 bases from J, the junction kept 6 bases outside the gene matches. From germline, CDR1 is LGHNA and CDR2 YNFKEQ. CDR3 in amino acids: CASKGALGTEAFF. The CDR3 DNA reads as TGTGCCAGCAAGGGGGCATTGGGCACTGAAGCTTTCTTT.

Concerning this clonotype: The junction departs from the called germline gene at one end, perhaps through a read error. V usage is TRBV5-4 and J usage is TRBJ2-7; the match to TRBD1 covers 7 bases. CDR3 size: 14 residues. Germline-derived CDR1 and CDR2 are SGHNT and YYREEE (reference sequence). The CDR3 coding sequence is TGTGCCGGCAGCTTTAGGACAGGAACCTACGAGCAGTACTTC. It codes for CAGSFRTGTYEQYF. Full variable domain (rest looked up from reference TRBV5-4 and TRBJ2-7): ETGVTQSPTHLIKTRGQQVTLRCSSQSGHNTVSWYQQALGQGPQFIFQYYREEENGRGNFPPRFSGLQFPNYSSELNVNALELDDSALYLCAGSFRTGTYEQYFGPGTRLTVT.

Turning to this clonotype: The junction departs from the called germline gene at one end, perhaps through a read error. The V gene is TRBV11-2, the J gene TRBJ2-1; either TRBD1 or TRBD2 may supply D (6 bases each). This CDR3 is built from 16 residues. The V gene's germline CDR1 is SGHAT and CDR2 FQNNGV. CDR3 nucleotide sequence: TGTGCCAGCGGCTTAACTAGGGGGAGGACCTACAATGAGCAGTTCTTC. Its protein product is CASGLTRGRTYNEQFF.

The chain combines TRBV5-5 with TRBJ2-6; no definite D call. From germline, CDR1 is SGHKS and CDR2 YYEKEE (reference sequence). The V and J ends lost 0 bases and 1 base respectively, with 8 bases between them. This CDR3 has 16 residues. The CDR3 loop reads CASSLEVGSGANVLTF. For the CDR3, the DNA is TGTGCCAGCAGCTTGGAGGTAGGGTCTGGGGCCAACGTCCTGACTTTC.

Of note for this clonotype: At one of its ends the junction is not consistent with the germline gene, which may arise from a read error. The chain recombines TRBV5-6 with TRBJ1-5; D not resolved. CDR1 SGHDT and CDR2 YYEEEE come from the germline V gene. The CDR3 is 12 amino acids. The CDR3 protein is CACSFSNQPQHF. The CDR3 DNA sequence: TGTGCCTGCAGCTTCTCTAATCAGCCCCAGCATTTT.

V is TRBV7-9 and J is TRBJ1-2; no definite D call. Germline assignment: CDR1 SEHNR and CDR2 FQNEAQ (reference sequence). The CDR3 runs 18 residues. The V end was cut by 3 bases, the J end by 5 bases, with 25 bases between. Written as DNA, the CDR3 is TGTGCCAGCAGCTTTTACATGGAGGTATCGAGAGTACCGTATGGCTACACCTTC. Encoded protein: CASSFYMEVSRVPYGYTF.

As to this clonotype: Just one base apart from a much larger clone, this may be a read error. The chain couples TRBV4-2 to TRBJ2-1; possible D gene TRBD2, 6 bases. The CDR3 spans 15 residues. The germline gives CDR1 LGHNA, CDR2 YNFKEQ. The CDR3 sequence: CASSQGGVSYNGQFF. The CDR3 DNA is TGTGCCAGCAGCCAAGGGGGGGTTTCCTACAATGGGCAGTTCTTC.

The chain couples TRBV5-4 to TRBJ2-2; 11 nucleotides match TRBD2. Germline loops: CDR1 SGHNT, CDR2 YYREEE (reference sequence). The CDR3 runs to 15 residues. After removal of 6 bases from V and 4 bases from J, the junction contained 5 bases not matched to a gene. CDR3 sequence: CASNGGLAVTGELFF. The CDR3 DNA follows: TGTGCCAGCAACGGGGGACTAGCGGTCACCGGGGAGCTGTTTTTT.